Following are 14 T cell receptor beta chains from one sample sequenced in a study of blood T cell repertoires in COVID-19. This table comes from immunoSEQ multiplex PCR, and its TCRdb copy is limited to in-frame clones, with some not included. The data hold a few hundred thousand clones, with about four fifths observed a single time. The sequencing sample was made of peripheral blood. The source is a man aged 30 to 45 who had recovered from COVID-19.

This rearrangement joins TRBV29-1 to TRBJ1-2, with unresolved D. This CDR3 contains 10 residues. The ends were cut back, 6 bases at V and 2 bases at J, with 4 bases in the middle. Germline loops: CDR1 SQVTM, CDR2 ANQGSEA. This chain's CDR3 is CSVRNYGYTF. Here the CDR3 DNA reads TGCAGCGTCAGAAACTATGGCTACACCTTC.

The chain employs TRBV7-9 and TRBJ2-7; D may be TRBD2 (6 bases). CDR1 and CDR2 (germline): SEHNR, FQNEAQ (reference sequence). CDR3 length: 13 amino acids. The germline V and J ends were trimmed by 9 bases and 7 bases, with 19 bases remaining between them. CDR3 loop: CASQGPTGGEQYF. CDR3 sequence (DNA): TGTGCCAGTCAAGGACCCACTGGGGGGGAGCAGTACTTC.

The chain links TRBV9 to TRBJ2-3; TRBD2 agrees at 9 bases. The CDR3 contains 16 residues. CDR1 SGDLS and CDR2 YYNGEE come from the germline V gene. Trimming at V came to 0 bases and at J to 2 bases, leaving 4 bases not matched to a gene. CDR3 in amino acids: CASSVAAGGVTDTQYF. The DNA of the CDR3 is TGTGCCAGCAGCGTAGCAGCGGGGGGTGTCACAGATACGCAGTATTTT.

The V and J genes are TRBV5-4 and TRBJ2-7; 7 bases align to TRBD1. The germline V gene has CDR1 SGHNT and CDR2 YYREEE (reference sequence). This CDR3 has 15 amino acids. V dropped 4 bases and J dropped 1; count of bases not matched to a gene: 8. The CDR3 loop reads CASSRGQEPSYEQYV. In nucleotides, the CDR3 is TGTGCCAGCAGCCGTGGACAGGAGCCTTCCTACGAGCAGTACGTC.

With regard to this clone: A single base separates this from a much larger clone, so it may be a read error. The gene calls are TRBV7-8 and TRBJ2-2; 8 positions match TRBD1. From germline, CDR1 is SGHVS and CDR2 FQNEAQ. There are 14 residues in the CDR3. V lost 5 bases, J lost 1 base, and 0 bases stayed unmatched. CDR3: CASSGQGNTGELFF. For the CDR3, the DNA is TGTGCCAGCAGCGGACAGGGGAACACCGGGGAGCTGTTTTTT.

J is TRBJ1-3 and V is TRBV27; the D is unclear. Germline V gives CDR1 MNHEY, CDR2 SMNVEV (reference sequence). Trimming pared 10 bases from V and 4 bases from J, leaving 14 bases between. The CDR3 spans 13 residues. The CDR3 DNA follows: TGTGCCACGGGTGTAAACGGCGGAAACACCATATATTTT. Protein sequence: CATGVNGGNTIYF.

This clone was seen only once. The chain uses TRBV7-2 and TRBJ1-2; D gene uncertain. The V end lost 5 bases, the J end lost 8 bases, and 18 bases lay between the germline ends. The CDR3 is 14 residues long. Germline V gene sequence: CDR1 SGHTA, CDR2 FQGNSA. The CDR3 region is CASSPRRGWVGYTF. Here the CDR3 DNA reads TGTGCCAGCAGCCCTAGACGGGGATGGGTAGGCTACACCTTC.

The V call is TRBV6-4, the J call TRBJ2-1, with D maybe TRBD2 (5 bases). From germline, CDR1 is MRHNA and CDR2 SNTAGT. This CDR3 spans 14 amino acids. Trimming stripped 2 bases from V and 8 bases from J, with 13 bases between. The CDR3 DNA reads TGTGCCAGCAGTGACGGGCTAGATAGCGATGAGCAGTTCTTC. Its translation is CASSDGLDSDEQFF.

This chain joins TRBV5-8 and TRBJ2-3; D gene ambiguous. CDR3 length: 19 amino acids. Trimming took off 1 base at V and 0 bases at J, with 21 bases between the two ends. In germline, CDR1 is SGHTS, CDR2 YDEGEE. The CDR3 region has the DNA TGTGCCAGCAGCTTGATGCCCCACAACAACGCTCCTAGCACAGATACGCAGTATTTT. This codes for CASSLMPHNNAPSTDTQYF.

In DNA, the CDR3 is TGTGCCAGCTCAAACCTAGCTAGCGGTGAGCAGTTCTTC. Protein: CASSNLASGEQFF. The gene calls are TRBV18 and TRBJ2-1; the match to TRBD2 covers 7 bases. V lost 5 bases to trimming and J lost 9 bases; unmatched junction nucleotides: 7. This CDR3 is 13 amino acids long. The germline gives CDR1 KGHSH, CDR2 LQKENI. Looking up the rest from reference TRBV18 and TRBJ2-1 gives the full variable domain: NAGVMQNPRHLVRRRGQEARLRCSPMKGHSHVYWYRQLPEEGLKFMVYLQKENIIDESGMPKERFSAEFPKEGPSILRIQQVVRGDSAAYFCASSNLASGEQFFGPGTRLTVL.

This clone appeared once. The gene calls are TRBV7-9 and TRBJ2-5, with D perhaps TRBD2 (6 bases). The CDR3 is 14 residues long. V lost 0 bases and J 7 bases, leaving 12 bases between the germline ends. Germline V gene sequence: CDR1 SEHNR, CDR2 FQNEAQ (reference sequence). CDR3 coding DNA: TGTGCCAGCAGCTTAGCGGGAGGCACGGGGACCCAGTACTTC. Translation: CASSLAGGTGTQYF.

CDR3 bases: TGTGCCAGCACTACAGGGGTCGAGAATTCACCCCTCCACTTT. This translates into CASTTGVENSPLHF. This chain joins TRBV18 and TRBJ1-6, with 7 nucleotides matching TRBD1. The CDR3 consists of 14 residues. Germline V lookup: CDR1 KGHSH, CDR2 LQKENI. The ends lost 8 bases at V and 7 bases at J; junction bases unmatched: 8. Full variable domain (outside the CDR3, taken from reference TRBV18 and TRBJ1-6): NAGVMQNPRHLVRRRGQEARLRCSPMKGHSHVYWYRQLPEEGLKFMVYLQKENIIDESGMPKERFSAEFPKEGPSILRIQQVVRGDSAAYFCASTTGVENSPLHFGNGTRLTVT.

The chain employs TRBV19 and TRBJ2-5; no reliable D call. V shed 7 bases and J shed 3 bases, with 18 bases lying between them. The CDR3 is made up of 15 amino acids. The germline V gene encodes CDR1 LNHDA and CDR2 SQIVND (reference sequence). CDR3 loop: CASMRRFGPKETQYF. The CDR3, as DNA: TGTGCCAGTATGAGGCGCTTCGGTCCTAAAGAGACCCAGTACTTC.

The chain joins TRBV6-4 to TRBJ2-3, with TRBD2 matching over 7 bases. This CDR3 is built from 13 residues. The junction had 2 bases not matched to a gene; V was cut back by 3 bases and J by 5 bases. Germline assignment: CDR1 MRHNA and CDR2 SNTAGT. The CDR3 loop reads CASSDGTIDTQYF. Written as DNA, the CDR3 is TGTGCCAGCAGTGATGGGACTATAGATACGCAGTATTTT.